This record covers a single T cell receptor beta chain. This entry is derived from a study of T cell responses to AZD1222 COVID-19 vaccine. TCRdb's copy holds only in-frame clones and misses some; the assay was immunoSEQ multiplex PCR. The profile shows some 150,000 clones, approximately 92% of them singletons. The CDR3 has 13 amino acids. CDR1 and CDR2 from the germline V gene are MNHNY and SVGAGI (reference sequence). V was pared by 7 bases and J by 4 bases, with 13 bases between. The chain links TRBV6-6 to TRBJ1-2; unclear D gene. This sample comprised peripheral blood, obtained 28 days after the second AZD1222 dose. The receptor was derived from an adult who received the AZD1222 COVID-19 vaccine. The CDR3 loop is CASNPQPSYGYTF. The CDR3 DNA reads as TGTGCCAGCAACCCACAACCCTCCTATGGCTACACCTTC.